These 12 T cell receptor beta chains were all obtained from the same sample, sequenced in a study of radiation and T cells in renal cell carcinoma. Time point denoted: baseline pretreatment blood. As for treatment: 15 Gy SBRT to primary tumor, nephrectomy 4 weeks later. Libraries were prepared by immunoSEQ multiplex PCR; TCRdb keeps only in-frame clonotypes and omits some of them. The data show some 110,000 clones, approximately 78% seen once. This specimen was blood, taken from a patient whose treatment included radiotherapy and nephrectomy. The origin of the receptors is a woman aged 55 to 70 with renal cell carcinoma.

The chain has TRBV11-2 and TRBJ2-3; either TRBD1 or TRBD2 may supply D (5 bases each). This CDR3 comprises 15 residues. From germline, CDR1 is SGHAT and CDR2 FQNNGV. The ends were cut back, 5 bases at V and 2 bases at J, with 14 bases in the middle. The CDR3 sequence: CASSVHGTDTDTQYF. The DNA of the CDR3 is TGTGCCAGCAGCGTCCATGGGACGGACACAGATACGCAGTATTTT. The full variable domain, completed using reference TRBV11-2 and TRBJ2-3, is EAGVAQSPRYKIIEKRQSVAFWCNPISGHATLYWYQQILGQGPKLLIQFQNNGVVDDSQLPKDRFSAERLKGVDSTLKIQPAKLEDSAVYLCASSVHGTDTDTQYFGPGTRLTVL.

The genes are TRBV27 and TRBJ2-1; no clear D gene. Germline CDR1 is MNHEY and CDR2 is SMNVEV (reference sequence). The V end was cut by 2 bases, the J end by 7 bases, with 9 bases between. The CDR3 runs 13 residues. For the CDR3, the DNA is TGTGCCAGCAGTTTACCCCTAAAGAATGAGCAGTTCTTC. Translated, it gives CASSLPLKNEQFF.

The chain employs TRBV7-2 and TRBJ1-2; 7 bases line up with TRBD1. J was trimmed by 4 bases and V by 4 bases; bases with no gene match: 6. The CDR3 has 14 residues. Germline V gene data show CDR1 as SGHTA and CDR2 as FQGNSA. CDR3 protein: CASSYNRGAYGYTF. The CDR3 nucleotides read TGTGCCAGCAGCTATAACAGGGGCGCCTATGGCTACACCTTC.

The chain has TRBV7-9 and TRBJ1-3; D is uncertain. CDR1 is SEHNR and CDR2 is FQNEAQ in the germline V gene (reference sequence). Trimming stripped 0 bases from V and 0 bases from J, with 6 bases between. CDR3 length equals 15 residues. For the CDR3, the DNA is TGTGCCAGCAGCTTAGCGCTTGGCTCTGGAAACACCATATATTTT. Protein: CASSLALGSGNTIYF.

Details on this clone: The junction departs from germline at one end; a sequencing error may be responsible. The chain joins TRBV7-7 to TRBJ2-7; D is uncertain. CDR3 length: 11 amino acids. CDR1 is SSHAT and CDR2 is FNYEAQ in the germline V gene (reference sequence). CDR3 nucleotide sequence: TGTGCTAGCAGCCCAGAACTCGAGCAGTACTTC. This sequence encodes CASSPELEQYF.

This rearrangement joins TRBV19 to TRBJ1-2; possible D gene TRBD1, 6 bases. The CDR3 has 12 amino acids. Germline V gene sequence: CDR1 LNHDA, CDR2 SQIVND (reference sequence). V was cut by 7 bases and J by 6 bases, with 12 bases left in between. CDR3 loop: CASNYREDGYTF. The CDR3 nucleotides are TGTGCCAGTAATTACAGGGAGGATGGCTACACCTTC.

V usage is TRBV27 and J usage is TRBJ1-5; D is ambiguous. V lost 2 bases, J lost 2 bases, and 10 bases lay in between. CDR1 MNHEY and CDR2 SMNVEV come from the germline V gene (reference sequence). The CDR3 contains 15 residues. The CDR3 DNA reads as TGTGCCAGCAGTTTACGAGGGAACGGCAATCAGCCCCAGCATTTT. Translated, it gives CASSLRGNGNQPQHF.

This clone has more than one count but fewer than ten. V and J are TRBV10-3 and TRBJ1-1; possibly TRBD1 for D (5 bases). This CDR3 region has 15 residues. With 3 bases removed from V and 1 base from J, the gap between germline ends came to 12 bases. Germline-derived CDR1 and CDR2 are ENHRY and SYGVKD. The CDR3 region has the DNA TGTGCCATCAGTGACCCGGGACGGGAGAACACTGAAGCTTTCTTT. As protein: CAISDPGRENTEAFF.

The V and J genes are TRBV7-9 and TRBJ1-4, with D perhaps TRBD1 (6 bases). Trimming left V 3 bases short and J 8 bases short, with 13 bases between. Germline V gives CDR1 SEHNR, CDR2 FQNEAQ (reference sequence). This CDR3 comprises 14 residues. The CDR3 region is CASSFGGSGEKLFF. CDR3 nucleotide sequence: TGTGCCAGCAGCTTTGGGGGCTCAGGGGAAAAACTGTTTTTT.

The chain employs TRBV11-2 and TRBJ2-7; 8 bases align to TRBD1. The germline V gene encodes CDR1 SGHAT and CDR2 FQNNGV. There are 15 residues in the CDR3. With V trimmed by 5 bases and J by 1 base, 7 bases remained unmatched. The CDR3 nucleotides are TGTGCCAGCAGCGTCGGGACAGGCCCTTCCTACGAGCAGTACTTC. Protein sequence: CASSVGTGPSYEQYF.

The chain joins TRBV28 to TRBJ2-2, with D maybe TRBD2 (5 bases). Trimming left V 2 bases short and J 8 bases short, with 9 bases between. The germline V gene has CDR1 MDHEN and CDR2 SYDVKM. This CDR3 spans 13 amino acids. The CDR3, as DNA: TGTGCCAGCAGTTTAGGACTTGGGGGGGAGCTGTTTTTT. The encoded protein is CASSLGLGGELFF.

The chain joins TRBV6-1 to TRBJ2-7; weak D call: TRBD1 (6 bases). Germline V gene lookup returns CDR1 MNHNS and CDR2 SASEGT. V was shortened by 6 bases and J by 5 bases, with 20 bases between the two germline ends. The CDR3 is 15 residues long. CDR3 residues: CASRAGARGANEQYF. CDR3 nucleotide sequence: TGTGCCAGCAGGGCAGGGGCACGGGGCGCTAACGAGCAGTACTTC.